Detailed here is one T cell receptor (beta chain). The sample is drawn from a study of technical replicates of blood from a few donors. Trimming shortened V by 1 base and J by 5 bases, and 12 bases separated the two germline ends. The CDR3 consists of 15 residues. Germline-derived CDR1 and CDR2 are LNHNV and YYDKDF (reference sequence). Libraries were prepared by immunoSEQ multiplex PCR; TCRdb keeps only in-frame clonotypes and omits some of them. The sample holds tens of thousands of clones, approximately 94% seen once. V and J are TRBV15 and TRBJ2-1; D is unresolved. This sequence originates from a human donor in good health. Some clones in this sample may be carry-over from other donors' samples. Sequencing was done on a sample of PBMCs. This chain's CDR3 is CATSRGGGSHNEQFF. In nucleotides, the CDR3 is TGTGCCACCAGCAGAGGAGGCGGTTCCCACAATGAGCAGTTCTTC.